This TCR beta chain was sequenced during a study of post-analysis software for immune sequencing data. Study overall: In terms of disease course, relapsing-remitting, secondary progressive and progressive-relapsing multiple sclerosis were included. Study results and caveats: When the samples were clustered directly with F measure, those that had been prepared in the same batch showed strong co-clustering. In patients, TRBV5-6, TRBV5-1 and TRBV20-1 belonged to four or five TRBV segments found more frequently than in controls. Controls significantly exceeded multiple sclerosis patients in normalized Chao1 diversity.

Unique-molecular-identifier-tagged TCR beta cDNA libraries were used. A population of roughly 0.85 to 10 million T cells gave rise to about half a million cDNA molecules. TCRdb ran MiXCR on the PCR reads and lists one entry per CDR3 protein. The sample has around 770,000 distinct CDR3 sequences, approximately 44% seen once. CDR1 is MNHEY, CDR2 SMNVEV, per germline (reference sequence). Trimming took 2 bases from V and 1 from J, leaving 15 bases between them. The length of the CDR3 is 17 residues. With respect to this clonotype: Antigen specificity is unknown.

The TCR originated in a girl aged 10 to 17 with multiple sclerosis. Sequencing was done on a sample of blood. The V and J genes are TRBV27 and TRBJ2-4; D is unresolved. Here the CDR3 reads CASSLVPGLGAKNIQYF. The CDR3 nucleotides are TGTGCCAGCAGTTTAGTACCTGGCCTTGGGGCCAAAAACATTCAGTACTTC.